One and the same sample provided the 5 T cell receptor beta chains below, sequenced in a study of cytomegalovirus exposure and HLA in healthy donors. Repertoires were generated with immunoSEQ multiplex PCR, while TCRdb's copy carries only in-frame clones and drops some. This table holds around 65,000 clones, 80% to 95% found once. Sequences were obtained from PBMCs. These receptors were obtained from a man aged 18 to 30 in good health and CMV-seropositive.

The chain has TRBV2 and TRBJ2-3, with 9 positions matching TRBD2. The trim removed 11 bases at V and 7 bases at J, leaving 10 bases unmatched. CDR3 length: 13 amino acids. Germline V gene sequence: CDR1 SNHLY, CDR2 FYNNEI. In nucleotides, the CDR3 is TGTGCCGCCTGGCGGGAGGGCTCTAATACGCAGTATTTT. Translating it yields CAAWREGSNTQYF.

The genes are TRBV9 and TRBJ1-1; D ambiguous. CDR3 length: 13 residues. The V end lost 4 bases, the J end lost 5 bases, and 12 bases lay between the germline ends. The germline CDR1 and CDR2 sequences are SGDLS and YYNGEE. This CDR3 reads CASSRQAGTEAFF. The CDR3 DNA follows: TGTGCCAGCAGCAGGCAAGCGGGGACTGAAGCTTTCTTT. The full variable domain, rest sourced from reference TRBV9 and TRBJ1-1, is DSGVTQTPKHLITATGQRVTLRCSPRSGDLSVYWYQQSLDQGLQFLIQYYNGEERAKGNILERFSAQQFPDLHSELNLSSLELGDSALYFCASSRQAGTEAFFGQGTRLTVV.

This sequence joins TRBV28 and TRBJ2-2; 15 positions agree with TRBD2. Germline V gives CDR1 MDHEN, CDR2 SYDVKM. Trimming took 6 bases from V and 5 from J; bases not matched to a gene: 7. The CDR3 runs 17 residues. The CDR3 is CASSHGLAGGWTGELFF. In DNA form, the CDR3 reads TGTGCCAGCAGCCACGGACTAGCGGGAGGGTGGACCGGGGAGCTGTTTTTT. Full variable domain (rest looked up from reference TRBV28 and TRBJ2-2): DVKVTQSSRYLVKRTGEKVFLECVQDMDHENMFWYRQDPGLGLRLIYFSYDVKMKEKGDIPEGYSVSREKKERFSLILESASTNQTSMYLCASSHGLAGGWTGELFFGEGSRLTVL.

V is TRBV28 and J is TRBJ1-1; 7 nucleotides agree with TRBD1. V lost 5 bases, J lost 5 bases, and 8 bases stayed unmatched. Germline CDR1 is MDHEN and CDR2 is SYDVKM. The length of the CDR3 is 14 residues. Here the CDR3 DNA reads TGTGCCAGCAGTCCCGTGACAGGGTGGACTGAAGCTTTCTTT. Translation gives CASSPVTGWTEAFF. Drawing the rest from reference TRBV28 and TRBJ1-1, the complete variable domain is DVKVTQSSRYLVKRTGEKVFLECVQDMDHENMFWYRQDPGLGLRLIYFSYDVKMKEKGDIPEGYSVSREKKERFSLILESASTNQTSMYLCASSPVTGWTEAFFGQGTRLTVV.

The chain has TRBV27 and TRBJ1-3; tentatively, D is TRBD1 (5 bases). Germline V CDR1 and CDR2: MNHEY, SMNVEV (reference sequence). There are 15 residues in the CDR3. Trimming removed 0 bases at V and 4 bases at J, with 10 bases between. The DNA for the CDR3 is TGTGCCAGCAGTTTATCGAGGACAACCGGAAACACCATATATTTT. Its translation is CASSLSRTTGNTIYF.